This T cell receptor (beta chain) appears in the sequencing data of a study of blood T cell repertoires in COVID-19 (TCRdb year 2020). For the wider study: Samples from collaborators originated in the United States, Italy and Spain and spanned both the acute and convalescent phases of COVID-19. Deeply sampled blood TCRbeta repertoires from subjects exposed to, actively infected with, or recovered from COVID-19 were included in the dataset. The repertoires were released in a freely available public database meant as a resource for research on the immune response to SARS-CoV-2. The prospective study material was composed of cDNA or gDNA derived from T cells, B-cell-depleted T cells, or PBMCs. Sample metadata almost always included a de-identified subject ID, COVID-19 status, age in years and sex. Samples were obtained from the ongoing ImmuneRACE study (first 160 participants) and from about 1,300 subjects provided by 6 global collaborators. Where HLA class I and class II types were available, the types were taken from metadata supplied by the sample provider, not from assay-based typing.

Trimming removed 4 bases from V and 1 base from J; the gene matches leave 1 base unexplained. According to the germline V gene, CDR1 reads SGHNT and CDR2 reads YENEEA. Spanning cysteine to phenylalanine, the CDR3 consists of 15 amino acids. The only DNA kept is the CDR3, 45 bases in frame from the first base. Participants in the prospective study were aged 18 to 89 years, lived in under 30 United States geographic areas, and enrolled through a virtual design. In the prospective study, cohorts were assigned on the basis of participant-reported clinical history obtained from a screening survey and a study questionnaire. In the prospective study, whole blood, serum and a nasopharyngeal or oropharyngeal swab were collected from each participant by mobile phlebotomists. Participants in the prospective study had the option to provide additional blood draws and questionnaires over an approximately 2-month period. Before DNA extraction, blood samples from the prospective study were shipped at room temperature or frozen.

With respect to this clone: The antigen it binds to is not known. No clone much larger than this one lies a single base away; base qualities are absent.

Results the study describes overall, beyond this receptor: How much clinical and demographic metadata was included differed by source and by participant, and the metadata was provided uncurated.

TCRbeta CDR3 regions were amplified from genomic DNA by means of the immunoSEQ Assay, a bias-controlled multiplex PCR. In the authors' own workflow: Nucleated cell counts per sample were estimated from amplification of reference gene primers within the assay. To quantify the absolute abundance of each unique TCRbeta CDR3 rearrangement, sequence reads were collapsed and filtered. For each sample, productive Simpson clonality was calculated as the square root of Simpson's diversity index over productive rearrangements. In TCRdb, the immuneACCESS table is reduced to in-frame sequences with V and J assigned. These tables do not hold every clone; where another copy was compared, an unresolved V gene accounts for under half, and the others remain unexplained. V, J and clone size derive from that table, while D and trimming were established from the DNA sequence. The sample profile shows about 270,000 clones; 85% to 90% of them were found once. Roughly 4% of the sample is held by the ten biggest clonotypes.

This sequence uses TRBV11-3 and TRBJ2-1, with 10 bases in between that match TRBD2. The TCR comes from a woman under 40 with acute COVID-19. The sample consisted of PBMCs or T cells enriched from blood (not recorded which). The nucleotides read TGTGCCAGCAGCTCTAGCGGGAGTTCCTACAATGAGCAGTTCTTC. This sequence encodes CASSSSGSSYNEQFF.